This T cell receptor (beta chain) appears in the sequencing data of a study of blood T cells in healthy people across ages. Study-level findings and limits: Across the age range, TCR beta diversity per million T cells fell in a roughly linear way. Compared with aged donors, long-lived donors showed fewer expanded clones, suggesting selection.

For this clonotype: Its antigen is undetermined. At one of its ends the junction is not consistent with the germline gene, which may arise from a read error.

Germline V gene sequence: CDR1 SGHAT, CDR2 FQNNGV. This CDR3 has 14 amino acids. Using a J-beta primer mix together with a sample-barcoded 5' primer, a second PCR was run for roughly 6 to 11 cycles. TCRdb recomputed calls from the 5' RACE reads with MiXCR, one row per CDR3 protein. This table holds some 1.5 million distinct CDR3 sequences, 28% found once. This clonotype was sampled from a young woman in good health. Sequencing was carried out using blood. This rearrangement joins TRBV11-2 to TRBJ2-1; D is undetermined. The CDR3 DNA follows: TGTGCCAGCAGCTCGAGTCTGGGCCACAATGAGCGGTTCTTC. Amino acid sequence: CASSSSLGHNERFF.